This record looks at one TCR beta chain sequence and its context. The assay was immunoSEQ multiplex PCR, and TCRdb's table has in-frame clones only and misses some. The sample carries roughly 550,000 clones, approximately 80% recorded once. Per the germline V gene, CDR1 is MGHRA and CDR2 is YSYEKL. The V gene end was trimmed by 1 base and the J gene end by 3 bases; junction bases not matched to a gene: 12. CDR3 size: 18 residues. This sample is part of a study of shared T cell receptors in the human thymus. The same specimen was also included in a second study, on human thymus T cells. That work adds: Infants served as donors; they were healthy and Finnish and were having corrective surgery for congenital heart defects. Resected material from corrective heart surgery provided the thymus tissue analysed. Usage of V and J genes appeared biased in thymic and blood repertoires. Related studies found that unrelated individuals share highly overlapping thymic repertoires.

This clonotype was sampled from a boy in the first two years of life with a congenital heart defect. The source material was thymocytes. V gene TRBV4-1 combines with J gene TRBJ2-3, with TRBD2 matching over 8 bases. In DNA form, the CDR3 reads TGCGCCAGCAGCCAAGTTGCGGGAGGCACCCCGAGGACAGATACGCAGTATTTT. Translation: CASSQVAGGTPRTDTQYF.